Included here is one TCR beta chain sequence, with context. The antigen remains unidentified. Healthy bone marrow donors made up the donor group. While unrecorded immune exposures were likely, the donors were nominally healthy when sampled. The source of the sample is a study of cytomegalovirus exposure and HLA in healthy donors. This PCR relied on a set of 60 Vbeta primers and 13 Jbeta primers. Data came from immunoSEQ multiplex PCR; TCRdb stores just in-frame clones and leaves some out. Among roughly 150,000 clones listed, roughly 77% were seen once. Study results and caveats: By a later analysis, the bulk of CMV-associated TCR beta chains appeared HLA-restricted.

Sequences were obtained from PBMCs. The receptor was derived from a man between 18 and 29 years old in good health and CMV-seropositive.

This chain's CDR3 is CAISAEGRDEQYF. The CDR3 nucleotides are TGTGCCATCAGCGCGGAGGGCCGGGACGAGCAGTACTTC. This sequence joins TRBV10-3 and TRBJ2-7, with a tentative D call TRBD2 (6 bases). The germline CDR1 and CDR2 sequences are ENHRY and SYGVKD. Trimming removed 6 bases from V and 5 bases from J, with 14 bases in between. This CDR3 contains 13 residues.